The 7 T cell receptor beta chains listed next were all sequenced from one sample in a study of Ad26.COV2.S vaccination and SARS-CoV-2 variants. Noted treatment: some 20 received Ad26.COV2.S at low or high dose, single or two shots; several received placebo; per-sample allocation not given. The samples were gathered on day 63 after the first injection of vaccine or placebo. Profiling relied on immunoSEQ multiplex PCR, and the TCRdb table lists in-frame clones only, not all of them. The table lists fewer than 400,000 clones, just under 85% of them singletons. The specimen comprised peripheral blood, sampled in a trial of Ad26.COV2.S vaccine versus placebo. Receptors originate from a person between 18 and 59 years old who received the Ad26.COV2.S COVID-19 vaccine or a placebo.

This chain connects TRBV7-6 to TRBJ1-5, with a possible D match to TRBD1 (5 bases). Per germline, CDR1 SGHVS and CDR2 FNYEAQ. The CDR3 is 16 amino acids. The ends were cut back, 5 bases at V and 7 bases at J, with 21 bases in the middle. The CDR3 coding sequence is TGTGCCAGCAGCCCCCGGGGGGGAGGGATGGGACAGCCCCAGCATTTT. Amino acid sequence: CASSPRGGGMGQPQHF. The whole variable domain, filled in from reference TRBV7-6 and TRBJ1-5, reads GAGVSQSPRYKVTKRGQDVALRCDPISGHVSLYWYRQALGQGPEFLTYFNYEAQQDKSGLPNDRFSAERPEGSISTLTIQRTEQRDSAMYRCASSPRGGGMGQPQHFGDGTRLSIL.

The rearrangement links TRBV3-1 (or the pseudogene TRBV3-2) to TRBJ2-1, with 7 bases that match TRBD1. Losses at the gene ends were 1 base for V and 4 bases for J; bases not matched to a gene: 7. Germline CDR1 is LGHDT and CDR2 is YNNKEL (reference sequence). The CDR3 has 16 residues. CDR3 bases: TGTGCCAGCAGCCAAGGGGGACAGATTATTTACAATGAGCAGTTCTTC. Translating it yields CASSQGGQIIYNEQFF.

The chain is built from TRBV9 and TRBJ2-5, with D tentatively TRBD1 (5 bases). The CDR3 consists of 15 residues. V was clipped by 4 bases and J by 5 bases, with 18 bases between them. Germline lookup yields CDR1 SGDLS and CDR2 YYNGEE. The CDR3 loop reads CASSPLGQGRETQYF. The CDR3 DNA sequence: TGTGCCAGCAGCCCCCTCGGGCAGGGTAGGGAGACCCAGTACTTC.

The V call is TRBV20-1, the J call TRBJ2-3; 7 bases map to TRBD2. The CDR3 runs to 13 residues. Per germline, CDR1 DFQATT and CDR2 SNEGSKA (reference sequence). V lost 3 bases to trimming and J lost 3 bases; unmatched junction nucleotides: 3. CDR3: CSASLGGTDTQYF. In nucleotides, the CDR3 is TGCAGTGCTAGTTTGGGGGGGACAGATACGCAGTATTTT.

CDR3 nucleotide sequence: TGTGCCAGTAGTAATACAGGGGCTGATGGCTACACCTTC. Its translation: CASSNTGADGYTF. The V gene is TRBV19, the J gene TRBJ1-2; the match to TRBD1 covers 7 bases. The CDR3 is 13 amino acids. Germline CDR1 reads LNHDA; CDR2 reads SQIVND (reference sequence). The junction had 5 bases not matched to a gene; V was cut back by 4 bases and J by 6 bases.

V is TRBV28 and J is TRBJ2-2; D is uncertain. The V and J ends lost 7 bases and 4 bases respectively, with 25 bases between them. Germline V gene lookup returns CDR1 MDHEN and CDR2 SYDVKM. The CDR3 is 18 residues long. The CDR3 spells CASNIRPWRDLFTGELFF. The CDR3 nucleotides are TGTGCCAGCAATATCCGCCCCTGGCGCGATTTATTCACCGGGGAGCTGTTTTTT.

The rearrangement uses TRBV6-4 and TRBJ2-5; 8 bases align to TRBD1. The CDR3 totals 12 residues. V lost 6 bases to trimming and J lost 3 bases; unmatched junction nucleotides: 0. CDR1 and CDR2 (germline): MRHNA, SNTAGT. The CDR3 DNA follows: TGTGCCAGCAGGGACAGGGAAGAGACCCAGTACTTC. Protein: CASRDREETQYF.